The 15 T cell receptor beta chains in this list originate from one sample, sequenced in a study of CD8 T cells in Susac syndrome. Random hexamers were used to reverse transcribe an amount of roughly 0.45 to 1 ug RNA. MiXCR was run by TCRdb on the immunoSEQ multiplex PCR reads, yielding one entry per CDR3 protein. This table has over 350,000 distinct CDR3 sequences, approximately 89% appearing once. Sequenced: CD8+ T cells from PBMCs. The receptors come from a human donor with multiple sclerosis.

Only one count was recorded for this clonotype. The genes are TRBV2 and TRBJ2-1; TRBD2 might be the D (5 bases). Deletions cut 7 bases from V and 3 bases from J, with 13 bases between. Germline CDR1 reads SNHLY; CDR2 reads FYNNEI. The CDR3 consists of 14 residues. Here the CDR3 reads CASMGSGYYNEQFF. As DNA, the CDR3 is TGTGCCAGCATGGGGAGCGGATACTACAATGAGCAGTTCTTC.

The rearrangement uses TRBV11-3 and TRBJ2-2; 9 nucleotides line up with TRBD1. CDR1 and CDR2 (germline): SGHNT, YENEEA. The CDR3 covers 14 residues. J lost 5 bases, V lost 9 bases, and 7 bases had no gene match. The CDR3, as DNA: TGTGCCAGTACAGGGGGCTCAGGGACCGGGGAGCTGTTTTTT. Amino acids: CASTGGSGTGELFF.

The chain uses TRBV30 and TRBJ1-5; 12 positions agree with TRBD1. The CDR3 has 15 residues. Germline V CDR1 and CDR2: GTSNPN, SVGIG (reference sequence). With V trimmed by 3 bases and J by 7 bases, 7 bases remained unmatched. CDR3 protein: CAWREGQGAKQPQHF. The CDR3 DNA sequence: TGTGCCTGGAGAGAGGGACAGGGGGCAAAACAGCCCCAGCATTTT.

The genes are TRBV6-1 and TRBJ2-3; 12 positions match TRBD2. The CDR3 contains 15 residues. Trimming at V came to 6 bases and at J to 7 bases, leaving 8 bases not matched to a gene. CDR1 MNHNS and CDR2 SASEGT come from the germline V gene. The CDR3 spells CASRITSGRRHTQYF. DNA for the CDR3: TGTGCCAGCAGGATCACTAGCGGGAGGCGTCATACGCAGTATTTT.

This clonotype was counted only a few times. The chain combines TRBV5-1 with TRBJ2-1, with D possibly being TRBD2 (5 bases). CDR1 SGHRS and CDR2 YFSETQ come from the germline V gene. The CDR3 extends over 12 amino acids. V was shortened by 3 bases and J by 4 bases, with 5 bases between the two germline ends. The CDR3 loop reads CASSWTYNEQFF. CDR3 in DNA: TGCGCCAGCAGCTGGACTTACAATGAGCAGTTCTTC.

The sample holds one count of this clonotype. The rearrangement links TRBV4-1 to TRBJ2-5, with a tentative D call TRBD2 (5 bases). V was trimmed by 4 bases and J by 3 bases, leaving 12 bases between them. Per germline, CDR1 MGHRA and CDR2 YSYEKL. The CDR3 is 14 residues long. The CDR3 loop reads CASSPPDFEETQYF. CDR3 bases: TGCGCCAGCAGCCCCCCGGACTTTGAAGAGACCCAGTACTTC.

The rearrangement links TRBV6-2 or TRBV6-3 to TRBJ2-3, with 13 positions matching TRBD2. Germline V CDR1 and CDR2: MNHEY, SVGEGT. This CDR3 has 23 residues. The junction had 23 bases not matched to a gene; V was cut back by 5 bases and J by 0 bases. This chain's CDR3 is CASSPAFVGLAGARSISTDTQYF. DNA of the CDR3: TGTGCCAGCAGTCCGGCCTTCGTAGGACTAGCGGGGGCCCGCAGCATTAGCACAGATACGCAGTATTTT.

This clonotype has only a few counts. The chain combines TRBV7-9 with TRBJ1-2; D is unclear. V was cut by 3 bases and J by 2 bases, with 7 bases left in between. Germline CDR1 is SEHNR and CDR2 is FQNEAQ (reference sequence). The CDR3 extends over 13 amino acids. This CDR3 reads CASSLAGNYGYTF. CDR3 bases: TGTGCCAGCAGCTTGGCGGGGAACTATGGCTACACCTTC.

The chain links TRBV6-1 to TRBJ2-7; 8 bases fit TRBD2. Per the germline V gene, CDR1 is MNHNS and CDR2 is SASEGT. There are 15 residues in the CDR3. Trimming removed 2 bases from V and 3 bases from J; junction bases left unmatched: 6. CDR3 region: CASSEIGGAIYEQYF. Written as DNA, the CDR3 is TGTGCCAGCAGTGAAATCGGGGGGGCCATCTACGAGCAGTACTTC.

The rearrangement joins TRBV4-1 to TRBJ2-1; tentatively, D is TRBD1 or TRBD2 (5 bases each). V lost 1 base, J lost 2 bases, and 15 bases lay in between. This CDR3 region has 17 residues. The germline gives CDR1 MGHRA, CDR2 YSYEKL. CDR3 region: CASSQVWGTDTYNEQFF. CDR3 DNA: TGCGCCAGCAGCCAAGTATGGGGGACGGATACCTACAATGAGCAGTTCTTC.

V is TRBV4-1 and J is TRBJ1-5, with D tentatively TRBD1 (6 bases). Germline V lookup: CDR1 MGHRA, CDR2 YSYEKL. Trimming removed 0 bases from V and 3 bases from J, with 18 bases in between. The CDR3 has 18 amino acids. Here the CDR3 DNA reads TGCGCCAGCAGCCAAGACGGGACAACTTACGCCCACAATCAGCCCCAGCATTTT. Protein: CASSQDGTTYAHNQPQHF.

The chain is built from TRBV7-3 and TRBJ2-7; 7 bases fit TRBD1. V lost 1 base, J lost 2 bases, and 5 bases stayed unmatched. This CDR3 has 15 residues. Germline assignment: CDR1 SGHTA and CDR2 FQGTGA. The CDR3 is CASSLKRGQPYEQYF. The CDR3 coding sequence is TGTGCCAGCAGCTTAAAAAGGGGACAGCCCTACGAGCAGTACTTC.

This clonotype was observed once. The chain employs TRBV7-9 and TRBJ2-5; D is uncertain. Trimming cost V 1 base and J 3 bases, with 9 bases left between them. The CDR3 runs to 14 residues. Germline-derived CDR1 and CDR2 are SEHNR and FQNEAQ (reference sequence). For the CDR3, the DNA is TGTGCCAGCAGCTTAGAGTCCAGAAAAGAGACCCAGTACTTC. The encoded protein is CASSLESRKETQYF.

This clonotype was seen only once. This chain links TRBV5-6 with TRBJ2-7, with TRBD1 matching 12 bases. The CDR3 is 14 amino acids. After removal of 6 bases from V and 7 bases from J, the junction contained 8 bases not matched to a gene. Germline loops: CDR1 SGHDT, CDR2 YYEEEE. Written as DNA, the CDR3 is TGTGCCAGCACCATGGGACAGGGGGCGCGGGAGCAGTACTTC. It encodes CASTMGQGAREQYF.

This chain joins TRBV27 and TRBJ1-3, with TRBD1 as a possible D gene (6 bases). Germline V CDR1 and CDR2: MNHEY, SMNVEV (reference sequence). V was pared by 3 bases and J by 4 bases, with 7 bases between. The CDR3 loop spans 13 amino acids. The CDR3 loop is CASSFDRGNTIYF. For the CDR3, the DNA is TGTGCCAGCAGTTTCGACAGGGGAAACACCATATATTTT.